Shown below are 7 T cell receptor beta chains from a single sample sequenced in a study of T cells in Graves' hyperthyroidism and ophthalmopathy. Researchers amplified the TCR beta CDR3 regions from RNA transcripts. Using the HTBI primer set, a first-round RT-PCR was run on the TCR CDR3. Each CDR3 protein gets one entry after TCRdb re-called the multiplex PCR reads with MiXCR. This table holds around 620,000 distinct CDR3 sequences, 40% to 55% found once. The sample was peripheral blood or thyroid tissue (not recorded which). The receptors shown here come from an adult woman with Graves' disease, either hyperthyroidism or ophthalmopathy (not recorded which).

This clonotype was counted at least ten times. The CDR3 loop is CASSVDGYGYTF. The CDR3 coding sequence is TGTGCCAGCAGCGTAGATGGCTATGGCTACACCTTC. The rearrangement links TRBV5-8 to TRBJ1-2; D uncertain. This CDR3 is 12 amino acids long. V gave up 4 bases and J gave up 4 bases, with 8 bases separating them. Looked up from germline, CDR1 is SGHTS and CDR2 is YDEGEE.

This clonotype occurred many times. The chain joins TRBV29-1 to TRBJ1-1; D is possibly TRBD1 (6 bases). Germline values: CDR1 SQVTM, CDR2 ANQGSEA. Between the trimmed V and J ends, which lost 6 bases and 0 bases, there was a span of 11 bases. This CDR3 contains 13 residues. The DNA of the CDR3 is TGCAGCGTGGGGAGGGGGGTGAACACTGAAGCTTTCTTT. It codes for CSVGRGVNTEAFF.

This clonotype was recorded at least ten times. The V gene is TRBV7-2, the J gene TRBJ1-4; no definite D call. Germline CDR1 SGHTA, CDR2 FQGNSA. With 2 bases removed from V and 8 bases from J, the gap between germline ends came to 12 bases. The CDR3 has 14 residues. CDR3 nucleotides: TGTGCCAGCAGCTTATTAACCCGAGAGGAAAAACTGTTTTTT. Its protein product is CASSLLTREEKLFF.

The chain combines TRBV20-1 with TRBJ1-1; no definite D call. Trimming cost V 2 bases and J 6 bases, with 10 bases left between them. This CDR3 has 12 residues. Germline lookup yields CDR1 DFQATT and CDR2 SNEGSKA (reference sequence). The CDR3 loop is CSARRAPSEAFF. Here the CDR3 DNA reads TGCAGTGCTAGAAGGGCCCCCTCTGAAGCTTTCTTT.

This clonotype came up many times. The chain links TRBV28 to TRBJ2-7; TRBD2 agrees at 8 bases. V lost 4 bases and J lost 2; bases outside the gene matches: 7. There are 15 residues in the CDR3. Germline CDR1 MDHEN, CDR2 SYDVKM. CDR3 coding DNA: TGTGCCAGCAGTTCGGTTAGCGGGATGACCTACGAGCAGTACTTC. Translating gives CASSSVSGMTYEQYF.

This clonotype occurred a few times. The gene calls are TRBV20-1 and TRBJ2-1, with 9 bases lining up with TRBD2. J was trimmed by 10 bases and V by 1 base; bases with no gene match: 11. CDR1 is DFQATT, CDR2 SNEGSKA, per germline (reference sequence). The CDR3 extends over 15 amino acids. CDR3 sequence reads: CSARVGAGGPSEQFF. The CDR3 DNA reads TGCAGTGCTAGAGTCGGGGCGGGAGGGCCATCCGAGCAGTTCTTC.

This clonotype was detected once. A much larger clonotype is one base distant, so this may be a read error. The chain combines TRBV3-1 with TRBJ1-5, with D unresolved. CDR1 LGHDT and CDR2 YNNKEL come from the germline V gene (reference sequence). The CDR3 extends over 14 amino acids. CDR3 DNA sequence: TGTGCCAGCATCCAACAGACCGGGATAGGGCCCCAGCATTTT. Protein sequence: CASIQQTGIGPQHF.